This TCR beta chain was sequenced during a study of identical twins. This clonotype was counted between two and nine times. Each donor (without exception) was a healthy Caucasian. Unmatched junction bases numbered 9, after V lost 6 bases and J lost 2 bases. The CDR3 runs 16 residues. Per the germline V gene, CDR1 is SNHLY and CDR2 is FYNNEI. TCRdb re-analysed the 5' RACE reads in MiXCR, keeping a single row per CDR3 protein. Seen here are 230,000 or so distinct CDR3 sequences, about 8.3% observed once, and the top ten hold 3%. These data also featured in a second study, about yellow fever vaccine responses in identical twins.

This chain connects TRBV2 to TRBJ2-2; TRBD1 agrees at 7 bases. The source of this sequence is a woman between 18 and 29 years old in good health. Input material: CD8+ T cells sorted from blood. This CDR3 is CASSERGQLNTGELFF. The CDR3, as DNA: TGTGCCAGCAGCGAAAGGGGGCAGCTCAACACCGGGGAGCTGTTTTTT.